A single sample gave rise to the 3 T cell receptor beta chains below, sequenced in a study of identifying expanded T cells in peripheral blood. The assay was immunoSEQ multiplex PCR, and TCRdb's table has in-frame clones only and misses some. In the table there are roughly 82,000 clones, 84% of which are singletons. Input material: blood. These receptors were collected from a person between 18 and 75 years old in good health.

The chain is built from TRBV9 and TRBJ2-2; TRBD1 agrees at 12 bases. Per the germline V gene, CDR1 is SGDLS and CDR2 is YYNGEE. V dropped 3 bases and J dropped 4; count of bases not matched to a gene: 4. The CDR3 is 16 amino acids. CDR3 sequence: CASSEGTGGATGELFF. In DNA form, the CDR3 reads TGTGCCAGCAGCGAAGGGACAGGGGGCGCCACCGGGGAGCTGTTTTTT.

CDR3 loop: CASSLVTGGLGETQYF. The CDR3 nucleotides are TGTGCCAGCAGCTTGGTGACAGGGGGGCTTGGGGAGACCCAGTACTTC. V usage is TRBV11-1 and J usage is TRBJ2-5, with 9 bases lining up with TRBD1. V gave up 3 bases and J gave up 5 bases; unmatched junction bases: 10. Germline CDR1 is SGHAT and CDR2 is FQDESV (reference sequence). CDR3 length equals 16 residues.

The rearrangement links TRBV28 to TRBJ1-3, with unresolved D. V was shortened by 2 bases and J by 3 bases, with 8 bases between the two germline ends. The germline CDR1 and CDR2 sequences are MDHEN and SYDVKM. This CDR3 comprises 14 residues. The CDR3 sequence: CASSLSVFGNTIYF. CDR3 DNA: TGTGCCAGCAGTTTAAGTGTGTTTGGAAACACCATATATTTT.